This T cell receptor (beta chain) was documented in a study of blood T cell repertoires in COVID-19. Germline CDR1 reads SGHTA; CDR2 reads FQGNSA. Trimming stripped 1 base from V and 4 bases from J, with 14 bases between. CDR3 length: 16 residues. Sequenced by immunoSEQ multiplex PCR; TCRdb stores in-frame clones only, minus some. The sample carries roughly 360,000 clones, 80% to 90% recorded once. This clonotype was sampled from a man aged 30 to 39 who had recovered from COVID-19. Sequencing was carried out using PBMCs or T cells enriched from blood (not recorded which). V gene TRBV7-2 combines with J gene TRBJ1-5, with TRBD1 as a possible D gene (6 bases). As DNA, the CDR3 is TGTGCCAGCAGCTTAGACAGGGTCAGGGTGAATCAGCCCCAGCATTTT. Translating gives CASSLDRVRVNQPQHF.